These 21 T cell receptor beta chains were sequenced from one sample in a study of OX40 agonist ivuxolimab in advanced cancers. Preparation of the library involved the immunoSEQ multiplex PCR assay. TCRdb holds this immuneACCESS table with in-frame rearrangements only. Some clones are missing; in checked studies, unresolved V genes explain under half, and the rest has no known cause. This sample comprises 14,000 to 15,000 clones, roughly 75% of them detected only once. More than 30% of the sample rests with the top ten. This sample comprised CD4+ or CD8+ T cells sorted from blood, obtained in a trial of the OX40 agonist ivuxolimab. The receptors were gathered from an adult with an advanced solid tumor such as melanoma, head and neck, liver or kidney cancer.

The chain joins TRBV7-8 to TRBJ1-1; D might be TRBD1 (6 bases). Per the germline V gene, CDR1 is SGHVS and CDR2 is FQNEAQ. This CDR3 is 14 amino acids long. Trimming pared 1 base from V and 5 bases from J, leaving 11 bases between. The CDR3 DNA sequence: TGTGCCAGCAGCTTAGGAGGGGGTGGTACTGAAGCTTTCTTT. Protein: CASSLGGGGTEAFF.

The V call is TRBV30, the J call TRBJ1-1; D gene ambiguous. Germline CDR1 is GTSNPN and CDR2 is SVGIG (reference sequence). The CDR3 is 12 residues long. Here the CDR3 reads CASKFGSPEAFF. The CDR3 DNA follows: TGTGCATCCAAATTTGGGTCCCCTGAAGCTTTCTTT.

The chain links TRBV9 to TRBJ2-2, with 7 bases fitting TRBD1. J gave up 3 bases and V 3 bases, and 8 bases lay outside the gene matches. Looked up from germline, CDR1 is SGDLS and CDR2 is YYNGEE. The CDR3 runs 16 residues. CDR3 amino acids: CASSANRDSDTGELFF. CDR3 nucleotide sequence: TGTGCCAGCAGCGCAAACCGGGACAGCGACACCGGGGAGCTGTTTTTT.

The V call is TRBV4-1, the J call TRBJ1-2, with 9 bases lining up with TRBD1. CDR3 length: 18 amino acids. With V trimmed by 3 bases and J by 3 bases, 14 bases remained unmatched. The germline CDR1 and CDR2 sequences are MGHRA and YSYEKL. The CDR3 spells CASSQPAQGAGADYGYTF. CDR3 sequence (DNA): TGCGCCAGCAGCCAGCCAGCACAGGGGGCTGGGGCAGACTATGGCTACACCTTC.

The J gene is TRBJ1-1, the V gene TRBV6-4; D is unresolved. The V gene lost 4 bases and the J gene lost 1 base, with 10 bases spanning the gap. This CDR3 has 14 residues. Per germline, CDR1 MRHNA and CDR2 SNTAGT. The CDR3 loop reads CASSVKSKNTEAFF. CDR3 coding DNA: TGTGCCAGCAGTGTGAAGTCGAAGAACACTGAAGCTTTCTTT.

The chain uses TRBV4-3 and TRBJ2-6, with D maybe TRBD1 (5 bases). V lost 4 bases and J lost 0, with 19 bases in between. The CDR3 consists of 19 residues. Germline V gene sequence: CDR1 LGHNA, CDR2 YSLEER. The CDR3 is CASSRISGHGSSGANVLTF. The DNA for the CDR3 is TGCGCCAGCAGCCGCATCTCCGGACACGGCAGCTCTGGGGCCAACGTCCTGACTTTC.

The chain couples TRBV7-9 to TRBJ2-3; D ambiguous. V dropped 7 bases and J dropped 4 bases, with 9 bases sitting between them. Germline CDR1 SEHNR, CDR2 FQNEAQ (reference sequence). This CDR3 comprises 12 residues. The CDR3 loop is CASTTPPDTQYF. CDR3 coding DNA: TGTGCCAGCACCACGCCCCCAGATACGCAGTATTTT. Filled out from reference TRBV7-9 and TRBJ2-3, the complete variable domain reads DTGVSQNPRHKITKRGQNVTFRCDPISEHNRLYWYRQTLGQGPEFLTYFQNEAQLEKSRLLSDRFSAERPKGSFSTLEIQRTEQGDSAMYLCASTTPPDTQYFGPGTRLTVL.

This clone occurred a few times. The chain carries TRBV29-1 and TRBJ2-3, with TRBD1 as a possible D gene (6 bases). Germline assignment: CDR1 SQVTM and CDR2 ANQGSEA. The CDR3 sequence is 13 residues long. Trimming removed 6 bases at V and 6 bases at J, with 16 bases between. The CDR3: CSVGVGQGDTQYF. Here the CDR3 DNA reads TGCAGCGTGGGGGTGGGCCAGGGGGATACGCAGTATTTT.

This chain connects TRBV29-1 to TRBJ2-7, with 9 bases aligning to TRBD1. V lost 4 bases to trimming and J lost 6 bases; unmatched junction nucleotides: 7. Germline V gene lookup returns CDR1 SQVTM and CDR2 ANQGSEA. The CDR3 has 13 amino acids. CDR3 loop: CSVAYRGLGEQYF. CDR3 bases: TGCAGCGTTGCTTACAGGGGGCTTGGCGAGCAGTACTTC.

The genes are TRBV18 and TRBJ1-4; D is uncertain. V was pared by 0 bases and J by 5 bases, with 4 bases between. Germline V gives CDR1 KGHSH, CDR2 LQKENI. This CDR3 is built from 13 residues. The CDR3 loop is CASSPPGNEKLFF. CDR3 sequence (DNA): TGTGCCAGCTCACCACCGGGAAATGAAAAACTGTTTTTT.

The V call is TRBV27, the J call TRBJ1-1; no firm D call. CDR1 MNHEY and CDR2 SMNVEV come from the germline V gene (reference sequence). V was shortened by 0 bases and J by 4 bases, with 6 bases between the two germline ends. The CDR3 sequence is 13 residues long. CDR3 in amino acids: CASSLSRGTEAFF. As DNA, the CDR3 is TGTGCCAGCAGTTTATCCCGGGGCACTGAAGCTTTCTTT.

The rearrangement joins TRBV5-1 to TRBJ2-3, with 10 bases lining up with TRBD2. The germline V gene has CDR1 SGHRS and CDR2 YFSETQ. The CDR3 length is 15 residues. V shed 5 bases, J shed 1 base, and the junction held 4 bases outside the gene matches. In nucleotides, the CDR3 is TGCGCCAGCAGGACCGGGACTAGCGGCACAGATACGCAGTATTTT. Amino acids: CASRTGTSGTDTQYF.

The chain joins TRBV7-9 to TRBJ2-2; 7 nucleotides agree with TRBD1. The germline CDR1 and CDR2 sequences are SEHNR and FQNEAQ (reference sequence). V was clipped by 4 bases and J by 2 bases; unmatched bases: 4. This CDR3 is 15 amino acids long. CDR3 loop: CASSSRDSNTGELFF. In nucleotides, the CDR3 is TGTGCCAGCAGCTCCCGGGACAGCAACACCGGGGAGCTGTTTTTT.

This clone was seen more than once but under ten times. The V gene is TRBV30, the J gene TRBJ1-1; tentatively, D is TRBD1 (6 bases). The V and J ends lost 0 bases and 5 bases respectively, with 10 bases between them. The CDR3 is made up of 13 amino acids. Germline assignment: CDR1 GTSNPN and CDR2 SVGIG (reference sequence). CDR3 residues: CAWSVGGETEAFF. The CDR3 DNA reads as TGTGCCTGGAGTGTAGGGGGAGAGACTGAAGCTTTCTTT. The full variable domain, in which reference TRBV30 and TRBJ1-1 provide the parts outside the CDR3, is SQTIHQWPATLVQPVGSPLSLECTVEGTSNPNLYWYRQAAGRGLQLLFYSVGIGQISSEVPQNLSASRPQDRQFILSSKKLLLSDSGFYLCAWSVGGETEAFFGQGTRLTVV.

This chain connects TRBV10-3 to TRBJ2-5; unclear D gene. This CDR3 is built from 16 residues. V dropped 3 bases and J dropped 5 bases, with 19 bases sitting between them. Germline loops: CDR1 ENHRY, CDR2 SYGVKD. CDR3 bases: TGTGCCATCAGTGAACCGGACGAACTTCAAGAGGAGACCCAGTACTTC. Residues: CAISEPDELQEETQYF.

V gene TRBV7-9 combines with J gene TRBJ2-3; D remains unclear. The V end was cut by 5 bases, the J end by 5 bases, with 11 bases between. This CDR3 has 13 amino acids. Germline lookup yields CDR1 SEHNR and CDR2 FQNEAQ (reference sequence). The DNA of the CDR3 is TGTGCCAGCAGCCCATGGGCGGAAGATACGCAGTATTTT. Protein product: CASSPWAEDTQYF. Complete variable domain (other parts from reference TRBV7-9 and TRBJ2-3): DTGVSQNPRHKITKRGQNVTFRCDPISEHNRLYWYRQTLGQGPEFLTYFQNEAQLEKSRLLSDRFSAERPKGSFSTLEIQRTEQGDSAMYLCASSPWAEDTQYFGPGTRLTVL.

In its sample, this clone was seen a few times. The V gene is TRBV28, the J gene TRBJ1-5; D not resolved. This CDR3 has 14 residues. V dropped 2 bases and J dropped 5 bases, with 10 bases sitting between them. Germline values: CDR1 MDHEN, CDR2 SYDVKM. CDR3 protein: CASSLIPQDQPQHF. DNA of the CDR3: TGTGCCAGCAGTTTAATTCCCCAGGATCAGCCCCAGCATTTT.

The V call is TRBV29-1, the J call TRBJ2-7, with unresolved D. V lost 4 bases and J 6 bases, leaving 13 bases between the germline ends. Germline-derived CDR1 and CDR2 are SQVTM and ANQGSEA. This CDR3 region has 12 residues. The CDR3 loop reads CSVGKTTGEQYF. CDR3 nucleotide sequence: TGCAGCGTTGGGAAAACTACGGGCGAGCAGTACTTC.

The V and J genes are TRBV10-3 and TRBJ2-1; 11 nucleotides match TRBD2. Germline CDR1 is ENHRY and CDR2 is SYGVKD. V lost 6 bases and J lost 8; bases outside the gene matches: 15. This CDR3 is built from 17 residues. The CDR3 sequence is CAISGDFTSGSIDEQFF. The CDR3 DNA is TGTGCCATCAGCGGAGATTTTACTAGCGGGAGTATTGATGAGCAGTTCTTC.

The chain links TRBV10-2 to TRBJ1-2; D uncertain. The germline CDR1 and CDR2 sequences are WSHSY and SAAADI. CDR3 length: 15 residues. Trimming took off 2 bases at V and 8 bases at J, with 18 bases between the two ends. CDR3 DNA sequence: TGCGCCAGCAGTGAGCGGATTTCCGGGCAAGCGGGCTACACCTTC. Encoded protein: CASSERISGQAGYTF.

In its sample, this clone ranks as large. The V and J genes are TRBV30 and TRBJ1-5, with 7 bases that match TRBD1. J lost 0 bases, V lost 0 bases, and 5 bases had no gene match. CDR3 length: 16 residues. Germline V gene data show CDR1 as GTSNPN and CDR2 as SVGIG (reference sequence). The CDR3 protein is CAWSVQTGHSNQPQHF. The CDR3 DNA follows: TGTGCCTGGAGTGTACAGACAGGGCATAGCAATCAGCCCCAGCATTTT. Full variable domain (remainder filled in from reference TRBV30 and TRBJ1-5): SQTIHQWPATLVQPVGSPLSLECTVEGTSNPNLYWYRQAAGRGLQLLFYSVGIGQISSEVPQNLSASRPQDRQFILSSKKLLLSDSGFYLCAWSVQTGHSNQPQHFGDGTRLSIL.